These 16 T cell receptor beta chains were all obtained from the same sample, sequenced in a study of chemoradiotherapy in HPV16-positive cancers. The protocol was immunoSEQ multiplex PCR, while the TCRdb copy is restricted to in-frame clones and leaves out a portion. The profile shows roughly 34,000 clones, around 77% of them singletons. The starting material was blood, obtained from a patient who underwent chemoradiotherapy. All receptors come from a human donor with HPV-associated anogenital cancer.

V is TRBV5-1 and J is TRBJ2-5; 11 bases line up with TRBD2. V dropped 1 base and J dropped 1; count of bases not matched to a gene: 3. This CDR3 spans 16 amino acids. Germline V gives CDR1 SGHRS, CDR2 YFSETQ. CDR3 sequence (DNA): TGCGCCAGCAGCTTGATGACTAGCGGGGCCCAAGAGACCCAGTACTTC. It specifies CASSLMTSGAQETQYF. Based on the CDR3 plus reference TRBV5-1 and TRBJ2-5, the full variable domain is KAGVTQTPRYLIKTRGQQVTLSCSPISGHRSVSWYQQTPGQGLQFLFEYFSETQRNKGNFPGRFSGRQFSNSRSEMNVSTLELGDSALYLCASSLMTSGAQETQYFGPGTRLLVL.

The chain carries TRBV5-1 and TRBJ2-3; 8 nucleotides align to TRBD2. The CDR3 spans 16 residues. CDR1 and CDR2 from the germline V gene are SGHRS and YFSETQ. With 4 bases clipped from V and 5 bases from J, the junction kept 12 bases outside the gene matches. The CDR3 protein is CASSLAHGGAIDTQYF. In nucleotides, the CDR3 is TGCGCCAGCAGCCTAGCACACGGGGGGGCCATAGATACGCAGTATTTT.

The rearrangement joins TRBV7-9 to TRBJ1-6; D is perhaps TRBD1 (5 bases). Deletions cut 3 bases from V and 0 bases from J, with 6 bases between. The CDR3 totals 15 residues. The germline V gene has CDR1 SEHNR and CDR2 FQNEAQ (reference sequence). CDR3 DNA sequence: TGTGCCAGCAGCTTTGGGGGCTCCTATAATTCACCCCTCCACTTT. This encodes CASSFGGSYNSPLHF.

V is TRBV18 and J is TRBJ1-1; 8 bases are shared with TRBD1. V trimming: 3 bases; J trimming: 7 bases; junction bases outside the gene matches: 7. The CDR3 consists of 14 residues. Germline V CDR1 and CDR2: KGHSH, LQKENI. The CDR3 reads CASSPKDRALEAFF. CDR3 bases: TGTGCCAGCTCACCGAAGGACAGGGCCCTTGAAGCTTTCTTT.

The J gene is TRBJ2-7, the V gene TRBV19; D is tentatively TRBD1 or TRBD2 (5 bases each). The V gene lost 5 bases and the J gene lost 5 bases, with 13 bases spanning the gap. The length of the CDR3 is 13 residues. Germline V gene data show CDR1 as LNHDA and CDR2 as SQIVND (reference sequence). CDR3 in DNA: TGTGCCAGTAGTGGGGGACCTATCCACGAGCAGTACTTC. Residues: CASSGGPIHEQYF.

V gene TRBV5-6 combines with J gene TRBJ2-2, with D possibly TRBD1 on 6 matching bases. Germline V gene lookup returns CDR1 SGHDT and CDR2 YYEEEE. The V end was cut by 1 base, the J end by 3 bases, with 10 bases between. The CDR3 contains 15 residues. In DNA form, the CDR3 reads TGTGCCAGCAGCTTGACAGGGATTGACACCGGGGAGCTGTTTTTT. This sequence encodes CASSLTGIDTGELFF.

The CDR3 sequence is CASGSGQVHNEQFF. The CDR3 DNA is TGTGCTAGTGGTTCCGGACAGGTCCACAATGAGCAGTTCTTC. The rearrangement links TRBV12-5 to TRBJ2-1, with TRBD1 matching 7 bases. Germline V gives CDR1 LGHNT, CDR2 FRNRAP. The trim removed 4 bases at V and 5 bases at J, leaving 5 bases unmatched. This CDR3 is built from 14 residues. The complete variable domain, with remaining parts taken from reference TRBV12-5 and TRBJ2-1, reads DARVTQTPRHKVTEMGQEVTMRCQPILGHNTVFWYRQTMMQGLELLAYFRNRAPLDDSGMPKDRFSAEMPDATLATLKIQPSEPRDSAVYFCASGSGQVHNEQFFGPGTRLTVL.

V and J are TRBV11-1 and TRBJ1-5; no reliable D call. In germline, CDR1 is SGHAT, CDR2 FQDESV (reference sequence). The V end lost 1 base, the J end lost 7 bases, and 8 bases lay between the germline ends. The CDR3 has 13 amino acids. In DNA form, the CDR3 reads TGTGCCAGCAGCTTAGAGGGAGGACAGCCCCAGCATTTT. Translated, it gives CASSLEGGQPQHF.

This clone was picked up a small number of times. CDR3 residues: CASSQGGGYEQYF. The CDR3 DNA reads as TGTGCCAGCAGTCAAGGGGGCGGCTACGAGCAGTACTTC. This chain connects TRBV28 to TRBJ2-7, with 7 bases lining up with TRBD1. This CDR3 region has 13 residues. V trimming: 5 bases; J trimming: 3 bases; junction bases outside the gene matches: 4. In germline, CDR1 is MDHEN, CDR2 SYDVKM. Variable domain in full (rest from reference TRBV28 and TRBJ2-7): DVKVTQSSRYLVKRTGEKVFLECVQDMDHENMFWYRQDPGLGLRLIYFSYDVKMKEKGDIPEGYSVSREKKERFSLILESASTNQTSMYLCASSQGGGYEQYFGPGTRLTVT.

In this sample, this clone turned up a few times. The chain has TRBV11-2 and TRBJ2-1; unclear D gene. CDR3 size: 10 residues. Germline V lookup: CDR1 SGHAT, CDR2 FQNNGV. V lost 1 base and J lost 12, with 4 bases in between. As DNA, the CDR3 is TGTGCCAGCAGCTTAGTCGGGCAGTTCTTC. Protein product: CASSLVGQFF.

This chain joins TRBV15 and TRBJ2-5, with 14 positions matching TRBD2. The CDR3 has 17 amino acids. The V gene's germline CDR1 is LNHNV and CDR2 YYDKDF (reference sequence). V lost 6 bases and J lost 5; bases outside the gene matches: 11. The CDR3, as DNA: TGTGCCACCAGTCCCGGGACTAGCGGGGGTGGGCAGGAGACCCAGTACTTC. Translated, it gives CATSPGTSGGGQETQYF.

This clone appeared a single time. The chain joins TRBV18 to TRBJ2-1; 7 bases map to TRBD1. Germline assignment: CDR1 KGHSH and CDR2 LQKENI. Trimming at V came to 3 bases and at J to 1 base, leaving 3 bases not matched to a gene. The CDR3 is 15 amino acids. The CDR3: CASSPGDSSYNEQFF. DNA of the CDR3: TGTGCCAGCTCACCCGGGGACAGTTCCTACAATGAGCAGTTCTTC.

The chain joins TRBV7-9 to TRBJ1-1, with a weak D call TRBD1 (5 bases). Per germline, CDR1 SEHNR and CDR2 FQNEAQ (reference sequence). CDR3 length equals 13 residues. V lost 2 bases, J lost 7 bases, and 11 bases lay in between. Written as DNA, the CDR3 is TGTGCCAGCAGCTTACTATCCACAGGTGAAGCTTTCTTT. Amino acids: CASSLLSTGEAFF.

The chain is built from TRBV11-3 and TRBJ1-1; no firm D call. The V gene lost 2 bases and the J gene lost 8 bases, with 18 bases spanning the gap. This CDR3 comprises 15 residues. Germline CDR1 reads SGHNT; CDR2 reads YENEEA. The chain's CDR3 is CASSLSAGYPREAFF. The CDR3 nucleotides read TGTGCCAGCAGCTTATCGGCTGGGTATCCGCGAGAAGCTTTCTTT.

V gene TRBV7-8 combines with J gene TRBJ1-1; 7 positions agree with TRBD1. V gave up 0 bases and J gave up 4 bases; unmatched junction bases: 8. The CDR3 runs to 16 residues. Germline CDR1 SGHVS, CDR2 FQNEAQ. The CDR3 sequence is CASSLAQINRGTEAFF. In DNA form, the CDR3 reads TGTGCCAGCAGCTTAGCGCAAATCAACAGGGGCACTGAAGCTTTCTTT.

The chain combines TRBV6-6 with TRBJ2-7, with no clear D. CDR1 and CDR2 (germline): MNHNY, SVGAGI (reference sequence). V dropped 0 bases and J dropped 3 bases, with 6 bases sitting between them. CDR3 size: 13 residues. The CDR3 region is CASSYSGIYEQYF. CDR3 sequence (DNA): TGTGCCAGCAGTTACTCCGGCATCTACGAGCAGTACTTC.